This passage covers 18 T cell receptor beta chains from one sample sequenced in a study of response to subunit inactivated influenza vaccine (dated by TCRdb to 2016 to 2018). To prepare the library, RT-PCR was applied. The sequencer listed for this sample is Illumina HiSeq 2500. Using fastp trimming at Q25 and MiXCR clonotype assembly, TCRdb reanalyzed the public sequencing data and kept in-frame beta chains. Rows are combined by CDR3 protein, so each entry shows the most common genes and DNA. The table for this sample lists a few hundred thousand distinct CDR3 sequences; roughly 7.6% of them were counted only once. Together, the top ten hold around 14% of the sample. The sequences come from PBMCs from blood, collected less than 25 months after vaccination. All receptors come from a man aged 50 to 69 who received an inactivated influenza vaccine. Donor details come from another sample of the same person, matched by shared clones.

This clonotype appeared many times. This chain connects TRBV24-1 to TRBJ2-3, with 12 positions matching TRBD2. This CDR3 comprises 16 residues. The germline CDR1 and CDR2 sequences are KGHDR and SFDVKD. The junction had 6 bases not matched to a gene; V was cut back by 7 bases and J by 2 bases. CDR3: CATRPGLAGYTDTQYF. The DNA of the CDR3 is TGTGCCACCAGACCCGGACTAGCGGGGTACACAGATACGCAGTATTTT.

This chain links TRBV4-2 with TRBJ2-7; TRBD2 matches 7 bases. V trimming: 2 bases; J trimming: 3 bases; junction bases outside the gene matches: 10. The CDR3 is 16 residues long. Germline V CDR1 and CDR2: LGHNA, YNFKEQ. CDR3 in DNA: TGTGCCAGCAGCCAACAAACTAGCGCCCGAGACTACGAGCAGTACTTC. Translation gives CASSQQTSARDYEQYF.

This clonotype has a count of ten or more. The gene calls are TRBV2 and TRBJ1-3; possibly TRBD1 for D (5 bases). The CDR3 is 15 amino acids. Germline CDR1 and CDR2: SNHLY and FYNNEI. Trimming left V 5 bases short and J 0 bases short, with 11 bases between. CDR3: CASSQTGFSGNTIYF. The DNA of the CDR3 is TGTGCCAGCAGTCAAACAGGATTCTCTGGAAACACCATATATTTT.

The V and J genes are TRBV6-2 or TRBV6-3 and TRBJ1-3; D gene unclear. The CDR3 length is 14 residues. From germline, CDR1 is MNHEY and CDR2 SVGEGT. Trimming removed 7 bases from V and 2 bases from J, with 12 bases in between. The CDR3 loop is CASNSYLAGNTIYF. The CDR3 coding sequence is TGTGCCAGCAATTCCTACCTCGCTGGAAACACCATATATTTT.

The J gene is TRBJ2-7, the V gene TRBV3-1; 10 nucleotides agree with TRBD2. Per germline, CDR1 LGHDT and CDR2 YNNKEL (reference sequence). This CDR3 has 16 residues. J lost 3 bases, V lost 1 base, and 6 bases had no gene match. DNA for the CDR3: TGTGCCAGCAGCCAAGTGTCTAGCGGGAGAGGCTACGAGCAGTACTTC. Translating it yields CASSQVSSGRGYEQYF.

This clonotype was counted at least ten times. The chain couples TRBV5-1 to TRBJ2-1; the match to TRBD1 covers 9 bases. The V gene's germline CDR1 is SGHRS and CDR2 YFSETQ. The CDR3 runs 13 residues. J lost 7 bases, V lost 4 bases, and 3 bases had no gene match. Written as DNA, the CDR3 is TGCGCCAGCAGCAGAGACAGGGGGAATGAGCAGTTCTTC. As protein: CASSRDRGNEQFF.

In this sample, this clonotype turned up a few times. The chain combines TRBV4-3 with TRBJ1-3; TRBD1 agrees at 9 bases. Germline V gives CDR1 LGHNA, CDR2 YSLEER. The CDR3 contains 14 residues. V dropped 3 bases and J dropped 9; count of bases not matched to a gene: 6. The CDR3 DNA is TGCGCCAGCAGCCAGGAGGGACAGGGAGGCACCATATATTTT. Translated: CASSQEGQGGTIYF.

V and J are TRBV7-2 and TRBJ1-2; 7 nucleotides match TRBD1. This CDR3 has 16 amino acids. The junction had 9 bases not matched to a gene; V was cut back by 4 bases and J by 1 base. CDR1 is SGHTA and CDR2 is FQGNSA in the germline V gene. For the CDR3, the DNA is TGTGCCAGCAGCTCCGGGACAGAATTCTATAACTATGGCTACACCTTC. Translated, it gives CASSSGTEFYNYGYTF.

This clonotype was detected a few times. The chain combines TRBV7-3 with TRBJ2-1; 7 bases agree with TRBD2. CDR3 length: 15 amino acids. Germline lookup yields CDR1 SGHTA and CDR2 FQGTGA. V lost 6 bases to trimming and J lost 8 bases; unmatched junction nucleotides: 13. As DNA, the CDR3 is TGTGCCAGCAGTTTCCAGCTAAGCGGGATCTATGAGCAGTTCTTC. It yields the protein CASSFQLSGIYEQFF.

This chain links TRBV29-1 with TRBJ2-7, with D perhaps assigned TRBD1 or TRBD2 (6 bases each). The V end lost 7 bases, the J end lost 1 base, and 11 bases lay between the germline ends. The germline V gene has CDR1 SQVTM and CDR2 ANQGSEA. This CDR3 has 12 amino acids. The CDR3 is CSAGAGSYEQYF. CDR3 coding DNA: TGCAGCGCGGGGGCAGGATCCTACGAGCAGTACTTC.

This clonotype was counted only a few times. The rearrangement uses TRBV18 and TRBJ1-1; D perhaps matches TRBD1 (5 bases). This CDR3 spans 17 amino acids. V was clipped by 3 bases and J by 1 base, with 18 bases between them. Germline CDR1 reads KGHSH; CDR2 reads LQKENI. CDR3 in amino acids: CASSPVIGGGRNTEAFF. The DNA of the CDR3 is TGTGCCAGCTCACCCGTAATTGGTGGGGGGAGGAACACTGAAGCTTTCTTT. Drawing the rest from reference TRBV18 and TRBJ1-1, the complete variable domain is NAGVMQNPRHLVRRRGQEARLRCSPMKGHSHVYWYRQLPEEGLKFMVYLQKENIIDESGMPKERFSAEFPKEGPSILRIQQVVRGDSAAYFCASSPVIGGGRNTEAFFGQGTRLTVV.

This clonotype was detected a few times. The chain links TRBV7-2 to TRBJ1-1; 8 bases align to TRBD1. V lost 0 bases to trimming and J lost 4 bases; unmatched junction nucleotides: 4. Germline V gene sequence: CDR1 SGHTA, CDR2 FQGNSA. CDR3 length: 15 residues. CDR3 nucleotides: TGTGCCAGCAGCTTAGCGCAGGGGGCAAGCACTGAAGCTTTCTTT. Its protein is CASSLAQGASTEAFF.

This clonotype appeared a few times. The chain carries TRBV5-1 and TRBJ2-7, with TRBD1 identical over 10 bases. V lost 5 bases, J lost 3 bases, and 8 bases stayed unmatched. The CDR3 has 15 residues. The germline V gene has CDR1 SGHRS and CDR2 YFSETQ. This CDR3 is CASRFDRDRGYEQYF. CDR3 coding DNA: TGCGCCAGCAGGTTTGACCGGGACAGGGGCTACGAGCAGTACTTC. Full variable domain (outside the CDR3, taken from reference TRBV5-1 and TRBJ2-7): KAGVTQTPRYLIKTRGQQVTLSCSPISGHRSVSWYQQTPGQGLQFLFEYFSETQRNKGNFPGRFSGRQFSNSRSEMNVSTLELGDSALYLCASRFDRDRGYEQYFGPGTRLTVT.

V is TRBV15 and J is TRBJ1-3; D call uncertain. The CDR3 consists of 16 residues. Trimming removed 0 bases from V and 0 bases from J, with 9 bases in between. The germline V gene encodes CDR1 LNHNV and CDR2 YYDKDF (reference sequence). The CDR3 here is CATSRDDPYSGNTIYF. DNA of the CDR3: TGTGCCACCAGCAGAGACGACCCGTACTCTGGAAACACCATATATTTT.

The rearrangement links TRBV7-9 to TRBJ2-5; 7 bases align to TRBD1. This CDR3 has 15 amino acids. V dropped 1 base and J dropped 3; count of bases not matched to a gene: 5. Per germline, CDR1 SEHNR and CDR2 FQNEAQ (reference sequence). The CDR3 is CASSLGLTGEETQYF. The CDR3 bases are TGTGCCAGCAGCTTAGGGTTAACAGGGGAAGAGACCCAGTACTTC.

Ten or more counts support this clonotype. CDR3 DNA: TGCAGTGCTAGCCCGGGACTAGCCAAAAACATTCAGTACTTC. It codes for CSASPGLAKNIQYF. The gene calls are TRBV20-1 and TRBJ2-4; possibly TRBD2 for D (6 bases). The CDR3 contains 14 residues. The germline CDR1 and CDR2 sequences are DFQATT and SNEGSKA (reference sequence). Trimming stripped 3 bases from V and 0 bases from J, with 9 bases between.

A few counts support this clonotype. The rearrangement joins TRBV5-1 to TRBJ2-3; weak D call: TRBD2 (5 bases). Trimming stripped 3 bases from V and 2 bases from J, with 10 bases between. There are 14 residues in the CDR3. Looked up from germline, CDR1 is SGHRS and CDR2 is YFSETQ. DNA for the CDR3: TGCGCCAGCAGCTCGGACTCCCTCACAGATACGCAGTATTTT. Its protein product is CASSSDSLTDTQYF.

This clonotype was found many times. V usage is TRBV12-3 or TRBV12-4 and J usage is TRBJ2-3; the match to TRBD2 covers 9 bases. The CDR3 sequence is 13 residues long. With 9 bases clipped from V and 4 bases from J, the junction kept 5 bases outside the gene matches. CDR3 loop: CASRTSVADTQYF. The CDR3 DNA sequence: TGTGCCAGTCGGACTAGCGTCGCAGATACGCAGTATTTT.